This T cell receptor (beta chain) was profiled in a study of regulatory T cells in long-lasting Graves disease. Study outcomes and limitations: Preferential use of TRBV28, TRBJ1-2 and TRBJ2-5 was seen in persistent disease.

The sample holds a few counts of this clonotype. Its antigen is as yet unknown. The V and J ends lost 3 bases and 6 bases, in that order; junction bases with no gene match: 9. The germline gives CDR1 MGHRA, CDR2 YSYEKL. The CDR3 consists of 16 residues. Time point defined: persistent/refractory GD, antithyroid drugs over 5 years with positive TRAb. Isolated PBMC RNA provided the starting material for the TCR library. With EDTA tubes as the receptacles, nine milliliters of peripheral blood were drawn. Researchers made TCR beta libraries by using iRepertoire HTBI primers and running Arm-PCR on CDR3 regions. Via MiXCR, TCRdb re-called the multiplex PCR reads, giving one row per CDR3 protein. The sample records about 470,000 distinct CDR3 sequences, roughly 20% being singletons.

The chain links TRBV4-1 to TRBJ2-7; 12 bases align to TRBD2. Specimen: peripheral blood mononuclear cells (PBMCs), collected when the disease was refractory, from a patient treated with antithyroid drugs. This receptor was identified in a female donor with Graves disease. The CDR3 bases are TGCGCCAGCAGCCATTATCTGACTAGCGGGAGTCTCGAGCAGTACTTC. Translating gives CASSHYLTSGSLEQYF.